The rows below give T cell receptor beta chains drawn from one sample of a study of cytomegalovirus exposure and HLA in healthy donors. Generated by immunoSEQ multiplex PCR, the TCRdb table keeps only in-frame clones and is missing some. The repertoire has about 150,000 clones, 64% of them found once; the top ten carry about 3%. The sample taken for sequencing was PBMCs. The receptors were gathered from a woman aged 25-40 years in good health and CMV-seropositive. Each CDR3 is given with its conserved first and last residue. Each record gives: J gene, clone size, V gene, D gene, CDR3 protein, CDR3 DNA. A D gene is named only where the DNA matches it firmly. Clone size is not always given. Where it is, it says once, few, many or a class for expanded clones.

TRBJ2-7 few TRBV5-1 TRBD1 CASSSGQGRWENEQYF TGCGCCAGCAGCTCAGGACAGGGACGTTGGGAAAACGAGCAGTACTTC
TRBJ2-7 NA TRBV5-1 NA CASGRETTYEQYF TGCGCCAGCGGGCGTGAGACAACCTACGAGCAGTACTTC
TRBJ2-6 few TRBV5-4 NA CASIGANVLTF TGTGCCAGTATCGGGGCCAACGTCCTGACTTTC
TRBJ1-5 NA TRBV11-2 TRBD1 CASSPGTGEGQPQHF TGTGCCAGCAGCCCCGGGACAGGGGAGGGCCAGCCCCAGCATTTT
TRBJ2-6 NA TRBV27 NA CASSLEPSGANVLTF TGTGCCAGCAGTTTAGAGCCCTCTGGGGCCAACGTCCTGACTTTC
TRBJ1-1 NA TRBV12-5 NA CASGFGGDTEAFF TGTGCTAGTGGTTTCGGCGGTGACACTGAAGCTTTCTTT
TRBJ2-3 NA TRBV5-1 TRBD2 CASSFNGRSTDTQYF TGCGCCAGCAGCTTTAACGGGAGGAGCACAGATACGCAGTATTTT
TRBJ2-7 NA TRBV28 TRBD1 CASSSLTGGYEQYF TGTGCCAGCAGTTCCTTGACAGGGGGGTACGAGCAGTACTTC
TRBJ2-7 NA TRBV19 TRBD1 CASSIGRGYEQYF TGTGCCAGTAGTATAGGCAGGGGGTACGAGCAGTACTTC
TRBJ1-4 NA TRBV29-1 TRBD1 CSVKGQAINEKLFF TGCAGCGTCAAAGGACAGGCCATTAATGAAAAACTGTTTTTT